This T cell receptor (beta chain) was retrieved from a study of OX40 agonist ivuxolimab in advanced cancers. CDR1 is SGHRS, CDR2 YFSETQ, per germline. CDR3 length equals 16 residues. Trimming shortened V by 1 base and J by 1 base, and 12 bases separated the two germline ends. Clones were sequenced by immunoSEQ multiplex PCR, and TCRdb holds only the in-frame ones, with some missing. The data hold about 99,000 clones, with approximately 94% observed a single time. The material was CD4+ or CD8+ T cells sorted from blood, obtained in a trial of the OX40 agonist ivuxolimab. The sequence was collected from an adult with an advanced solid tumor such as melanoma, head and neck, liver or kidney cancer. This sequence joins TRBV5-1 and TRBJ2-4, with D perhaps matching TRBD1 or TRBD2 (6 bases each). CDR3 sequence: CASSLSRGLAKNIQYF. The CDR3 DNA reads TGCGCCAGCAGCTTGTCCAGGGGACTCGCCAAAAACATTCAGTACTTC. The full variable domain, with the rest looked up from reference TRBV5-1 and TRBJ2-4, is KAGVTQTPRYLIKTRGQQVTLSCSPISGHRSVSWYQQTPGQGLQFLFEYFSETQRNKGNFPGRFSGRQFSNSRSEMNVSTLELGDSALYLCASSLSRGLAKNIQYFGAGTRLSVL.